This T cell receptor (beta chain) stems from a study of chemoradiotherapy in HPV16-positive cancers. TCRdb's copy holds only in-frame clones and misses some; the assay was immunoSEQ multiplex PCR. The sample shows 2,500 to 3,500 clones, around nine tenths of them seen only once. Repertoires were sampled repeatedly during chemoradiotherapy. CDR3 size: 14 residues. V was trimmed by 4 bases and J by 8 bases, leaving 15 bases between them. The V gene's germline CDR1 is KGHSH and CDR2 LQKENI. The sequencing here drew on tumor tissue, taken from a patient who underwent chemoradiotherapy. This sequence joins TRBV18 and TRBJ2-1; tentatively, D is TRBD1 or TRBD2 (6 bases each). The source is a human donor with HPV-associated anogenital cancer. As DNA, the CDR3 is TGTGCCAGCTCACTCCTACAGGGAGGCGATGAGCAGTTCTTC. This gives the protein CASSLLQGGDEQFF.